This TCR beta chain was documented in a study of T cell repertoires in cytomegalovirus infection (dated by TCRdb to about 2019). At the level of the whole study: Donor HLA type was relevant to the analysis, because carriage of CMV infection together with the matching HLA type was indicated by public TCR beta signatures.

CDR1 and CDR2 were assigned from the germline V gene (reference sequence) as DFQATT and SNEGSKA. Relative to germline, V is missing 3 bases and J is missing 1 base, with 6 bases of the junction outside any gene match. The CDR3, cysteine through phenylalanine, is 14 amino acids long. Of all the DNA, just the CDR3 is kept, 42 bases in frame from base 1. Turning to this clonotype: The antigen it binds to is not known. Nothing much larger sits one base from this clone, and base qualities are not available.

Study-wide conclusions, independent of this receptor: Cumulative frequency of public TCR beta family members discriminated carriers of CMV infection plus the relevant HLA type in this cohort and an independent approximately 350-donor cohort. The ex vivo response was dominated by HLA-C-restricted CMV-specific TCR beta clonotypes, which also provided the single most frequent clonotype in two of eight donors.

Sequenced using an Illumina HiSeq 1500. TCRdb cleaned the public reads at Q25 with fastp, built clones with MiXCR and kept in-frame beta chains. Duplicate CDR3 protein sequences are folded into a single record with the most common DNA and genes. Here the sample has more than 400,000 distinct CDR3 sequences; approximately 25% occur a single time. The top ten clonotypes cover roughly 13% of the sample. This receptor was obtained from a human donor in good health (CMV status not recorded). Some clones in this sample may be carry-over from other donors' samples. The chain is made from TRBV20-1 and TRBJ2-7, with 7 bases aligning to TRBD2. The sample consisted of PBMCs. The DNA is TGCAGTGCTAGCGACGGGAGGACTTCCTACGAGCAGTACTTC. This sequence encodes CSASDGRTSYEQYF.